This T cell receptor beta chain was documented in a study of shared clonotypes between healthy human individuals (dated by TCRdb to 2020 to 2021). Turning to the overall study: A couple of women and a few men aged 18 to 49 years were included in the cohort. The study deeply sequenced blood TCR repertoires of several healthy adults to estimate repertoire size and the extent of clonotype sharing between individuals. Each donor's leukapheresis produced roughly between about 0.9 and 9.5 billion PBMCs. For each donor, CD4 naive and CD4 memory were each run on three plates, CD8 naive on two plates, and CD8 memory on one plate. To increase sequencing depth and limit assay-specific biases, TCR repertoire library preparation and sequencing were carried out by different laboratories using diverse techniques. General findings and caveats noted by the study authors: Larger estimated clonotype richness was generally found for naive subsets than for memory subsets. Sampling was limited to blood, and TCR repertoires in tissue likely differ from TCR repertoires in blood. Across a handful of donors, around 5.4% of naive CD4, approximately 3.5% of naive CD8, around 2.5% of memory CD4, and 0.4% to 0.45% of memory CD8 clonotypes were shared. Based on pairwise subsampling, the degree of clonotype sharing among donors was expected to be affected by sequencing depth. Because the study included a small number of donors, the genetic and exposure-history diversity represented was limited. Incomplete sequencing was indicated by rarefaction of sorted-subset datasets, despite the large sequencing depth. Compared with non-shared clonotypes, clonotypes shared by all four sorted-subset donors had higher generation probabilities.

Including the terminal cysteine and phenylalanine, the CDR3 comprises 13 residues. Of the read, only the CDR3 DNA is kept; its 39 bases are in frame from base 1. Trimming costs V 2 bases and J 2 bases, and their ends lie 7 bases apart. CDR1 and CDR2 are drawn from the germline V gene: SGHVS, FQNEAQ. Healthy HIV-negative adults with no recently reported acute infections or vaccinations were included as donors. Every donor was a Caucasian adult residing in Nashville, Tennessee, USA. CD4+ T cells were enriched through magnetic negative selection, after which naive cells were positively selected on CD45RA and the remaining negative fraction served as the memory subset. Blood was obtained by leukapheresis, after which PBMCs were separated by Ficoll-Histopaque density gradient centrifugation and cryopreserved in liquid nitrogen vapor phase. Purity and quantity of every magnetically sorted T cell population were checked by analytical flow cytometry. From each sorted fraction, genomic DNA was isolated and quantified by UV absorbance on a Nanodrop 2000c.

This clone was counted a few times. The clone's antigen remains unknown. One base away there is no much larger clone; base qualities are not given. Using the deep immunoSEQ assay, multiplex PCR amplified TCR CDR3 regions from genomic DNA. Genomic DNA extracted from each cell subset was distributed evenly over all wells of several immunoSEQ 96-well plates, and each plate served as one replicate. For sorted subsets, 150 to 250 ng genomic DNA, equal to tens of thousands of T cell genomes, was loaded into each replicate PCR. The purified libraries were quantified using a Qubit 3.0 fluorometer, sized with a Bioanalyzer 2100, and then quantified again using the KAPA Library Quantification kit. Every immunoSEQ 96-well plate was sequenced on a separate single-read 150-cycle Illumina NextSeq 550 flow cell. Regarding the original processing steps: The immunoSEQ output contained only junctional sequences without quality scores, so filtering could not match that applied to full-length reads. To assign V/J genes and CDR3, sequences were annotated against IMGT germline references using PyIR, a Python wrapper for IgBLAST v1.9. Any read was removed if the V/J assignment was weak (E-value above 1e-6), the CDR3 was missing, or the read contained stop codons, out-of-frame junctions, or ambiguous translated residues. V3J clonotypes were defined as sequences sharing an identical inferred V gene, J gene, and CDR3 amino acid sequence. The percentage overlap between two repertoires was calculated by dividing the number of shared unique clonotypes by the size of the smaller repertoire. RTK rarefaction, the Chao1 estimator, and Recon v2.1 estimates of unobserved clonotypes were used to assess repertoire richness. Generation probabilities for all TCRbeta clonotypes obtained by the gDNA method from a few donors were computed using OLGA. What TCRdb holds here is the immuneACCESS table cut down to in-frame rearrangements. Part of the clones is not present; checked against another copy, under half of the missing clones reflect an unresolved V gene, and the others are unexplained. From that table come the V and J calls and clone size; the DNA was used to work out D and trimming. The sample data list 850,000 to 1,200,000 clones, and 70% to 80% of these were observed just once. The ten biggest clones cover approximately 1.5% of the sample.

This sequence uses TRBV7-8 and TRBJ2-7; no D gene is confidently identified. The TCR was taken from a young man in good health. The sample taken for sequencing was memory CD4+ T cells sorted from blood. In the paper's terms, the cell subset or site label means: CD45RA-negative fraction. The CDR3 protein is CASSLTGPYEQYF. The DNA sequence is TGTGCCAGCAGCTTAACGGGTCCCTACGAGCAGTACTTC.